A selection of T cell receptor beta chains follows, all from one sample in a study of beta chain features in type 1 diabetes. The data were produced by immunoSEQ multiplex PCR, yet TCRdb's version contains in-frame clones alone and is incomplete. The sample lists 310,000 or so clones, approximately 8.2% seen once, with less than 0.5% in the top ten. Source material: central memory CD4+ T cells from blood. All receptors derive from a woman aged 18 to 35 in good health. Both conserved end residues are part of each CDR3. The D gene is left open where the match is weak. Not every row has a clone size; where given, it reads once, few, many or a size class.

size: few; J: TRBJ2-2; V: TRBV5-1; D: .; DNA: TGCGCCAGCAGCTTGGGGTCCAGTCGGCCCGGGGAGCTGTTTTTT; CDR3: CASSLGSSRPGELFF
size: .; J: TRBJ1-4; V: TRBV7-9; D: .; DNA: TGTGCCAGCAGCCCAGGCCGGTACAGAACAACTAATGAAAAACTGTTTTTT; CDR3: CASSPGRYRTTNEKLFF
size: .; J: TRBJ2-1; V: TRBV7-8; D: .; DNA: TGTGCCAGCAGCTTAGGGCGGCCCCGAGCATCCAATGAGCAGTTCTTC; CDR3: CASSLGRPRASNEQFF
size: many; J: TRBJ2-2; V: TRBV7-9; D: .; DNA: TGTGCCACCAAGTACACCACCAGCGGCGGGGAGCTGTTTTTT; CDR3: CATKYTTSGGELFF
size: few; J: TRBJ2-7; V: TRBV7-9; D: TRBD2; DNA: TGTGCCAGCAGCTCTAGCGGGAGTTTTTACGAGCAGTACTTC; CDR3: CASSSSGSFYEQYF
size: few; J: TRBJ2-3; V: TRBV7-2; D: .; DNA: TGTGCCAGCAGCCTAAAAGCGGGCCCCACAGATACGCAGTATTTT; CDR3: CASSLKAGPTDTQYF
size: many; J: TRBJ2-1; V: TRBV21-1; D: .; DNA: TGTGCCAGTGAAACGCGGGACAGCTGGTCCTACAATGAGCAGTTCTTC; CDR3: CASETRDSWSYNEQFF
size: many; J: TRBJ1-1; V: TRBV13; D: .; DNA: TGTGCCAGCAGCTTGGACGCGGACACTGAAGCTTTCTTT; CDR3: CASSLDADTEAFF
size: .; J: TRBJ2-2; V: TRBV6-1; D: TRBD1; DNA: TGTGCCAGCACCCGGGACAGGAGAGGCACCGGGGAGCTGTTTTTT; CDR3: CASTRDRRGTGELFF
size: .; J: TRBJ2-1; V: TRBV19; D: TRBD2; DNA: TGTGCCAGTAGTGTACTAGCGGGAGGGCCAAATGAGCAGTTCTTC; CDR3: CASSVLAGGPNEQFF
size: few; J: TRBJ2-1; V: TRBV7-2; D: .; DNA: TGTGCCAGCAGCCCGGGACTGCCTGTCTACAATGAGCAGTTCTTC; CDR3: CASSPGLPVYNEQFF
size: .; J: TRBJ2-1; V: TRBV19; D: .; DNA: TGTGCCAGTAGTCCTCGCCGAGGCGGCTACAATGAGCAGTTCTTC; CDR3: CASSPRRGGYNEQFF
size: few; J: TRBJ2-2; V: TRBV7-3; D: TRBD1; DNA: TGTGCCAGCGCAAGCGGCGGACAGGCCACCGGGGAGCTGTTTTTT; CDR3: CASASGGQATGELFF
size: .; J: TRBJ2-5; V: TRBV5-1; D: .; DNA: TGCGCCAGCAGCTTCGGAGGGGGCACGGGCCAAGAGACCCAGTACTTC; CDR3: CASSFGGGTGQETQYF
size: many; J: TRBJ1-1; V: TRBV10-3; D: .; DNA: TGTGCCACTCAGCAACAGGGTAACACTGAAGCTTTCTTT; CDR3: CATQQQGNTEAFF
size: few; J: TRBJ2-7; V: TRBV2; D: .; DNA: TGTGCCAGCAGTGTCTTCGGGAGAGACTACGAGCAGTACTTC; CDR3: CASSVFGRDYEQYF
size: .; J: TRBJ2-1; V: TRBV6-6; D: .; DNA: TGTGCCAGCAGTTACTTAGTAGATTCGAAGTTCTTC; CDR3: CASSYLVDSKFF
size: few; J: TRBJ1-5; V: TRBV28; D: TRBD1; DNA: TGTGCCAGCAGCCGCATACAGGGGTTACAGCCCCAGCATTTT; CDR3: CASSRIQGLQPQHF
size: .; J: TRBJ2-5; V: TRBV7-2; D: .; DNA: TGTGCCAGCAGCTTATCCCGGAACGGGGAGACCCAGTACTTC; CDR3: CASSLSRNGETQYF
size: few; J: TRBJ2-7; V: TRBV4-1; D: .; DNA: TGCGCCAGCAGCCCAGGCGGCGTGACAGGCGCTTACTACGAGCAGTACTTC; CDR3: CASSPGGVTGAYYEQYF
size: few; J: TRBJ2-1; V: TRBV28; D: TRBD2; DNA: TGTGCCAGCAGTTTACGGACTAGCTTTCCTTACAATGAGCAGTTCTTC; CDR3: CASSLRTSFPYNEQFF
size: .; J: TRBJ2-4; V: TRBV6-6; D: .; DNA: TGTGCCAGCAGGCAGGGAGTGGGCAAAAACATTCAGTACTTC; CDR3: CASRQGVGKNIQYF
size: few; J: TRBJ2-1; V: TRBV6-6; D: .; DNA: TGTGCCAGCAGTTATTCGGAATCCAGTGAGCAGTTCTTC; CDR3: CASSYSESSEQFF
size: few; J: TRBJ1-5; V: TRBV5-6; D: TRBD1; DNA: TGTGCCAGCAGCTTGGGGACAGGGGGCTATCGTCAGCCCCAGCATTTT; CDR3: CASSLGTGGYRQPQHF
size: .; J: TRBJ1-1; V: TRBV6-6; D: .; DNA: TGTGCCACTTCAAAACAGGGAGTCACTGAAGCTTTCTTT; CDR3: CATSKQGVTEAFF
size: many; J: TRBJ2-4; V: TRBV11-2; D: TRBD1; DNA: TGTGCCAGCAGCCCGGACAGGGGAAACATTCAGTACTTC; CDR3: CASSPDRGNIQYF
size: .; J: TRBJ2-7; V: TRBV4-1; D: .; DNA: TGCGCCAGCAGCCAGAACAGGGAACGCTACGAGCAGTACTTC; CDR3: CASSQNRERYEQYF
size: .; J: TRBJ1-4; V: TRBV28; D: .; DNA: TGTGCCAGCAGTTTGGGCCAAACAAGGAGTGAAAAACTGTTTTTT; CDR3: CASSLGQTRSEKLFF
size: few; J: TRBJ1-2; V: TRBV28; D: .; DNA: TGTGCCAGCAGTTACAGCTATGGCTACACCTTC; CDR3: CASSYSYGYTF
size: few; J: TRBJ1-5; V: TRBV10-3; D: .; DNA: TGTGCCATCAGTGAGTCCCTGGGAGGGCCCCAGCATTTT; CDR3: CAISESLGGPQHF
size: many; J: TRBJ1-3; V: TRBV9; D: .; DNA: TGTGCCAGCAGCGTAGAAGCGGTCTCTGGAAACACCATATATTTT; CDR3: CASSVEAVSGNTIYF
size: .; J: TRBJ1-1; V: TRBV27; D: TRBD1; DNA: TGTGCCAGCAGTCCGCCAGGGACAGCTGGGCACACTGAAGCTTTCTTT; CDR3: CASSPPGTAGHTEAFF
size: .; J: TRBJ1-1; V: TRBV4-3; D: .; DNA: TGCGCCAGCAGCCAAGGGCTAGGGGGCACTGAAGCTTTCTTT; CDR3: CASSQGLGGTEAFF
size: .; J: TRBJ2-2; V: TRBV7-9; D: TRBD1; DNA: TGTGCCAGCAGCTTGGGACAGGGGAAGGACGGGGAGCTGTTTTTT; CDR3: CASSLGQGKDGELFF